The entry below gives a single T cell receptor (beta chain) sequence along with its context. Per the authors' pipeline: How many nucleated cells were present was estimated from reference gene primer amplification. Produced via immunoSEQ multiplex PCR; TCRdb's table is partial and in-frame only. D and trimming come from the DNA, and the V and J calls and clone size come from that table. The profile shows approximately 150,000 clones, roughly 93% of them singletons. These data come from a study of blood T cell repertoires in COVID-19. Turning to the study itself: Italy, Spain and the United States were the sources of the convalescent and acute COVID-19 samples. T cells, B-cell-depleted T cells, or PBMCs provided the cDNA or gDNA that served as material.

Seattle participants joined during active infection and were tracked over time. Germline CDR1 SGHRS, CDR2 YFSETQ. The CDR3 runs to 16 residues. Trimming removed 4 bases at V and 1 base at J, with 14 bases between. The V call is TRBV5-1, the J call TRBJ2-2, with D perhaps TRBD2 (6 bases). This TCR derives from a woman aged 55-75 years with COVID-19, enrolled during active disease. The sequenced material came from peripheral blood. The CDR3, as DNA: TGCGCCAGCAGCCTGTTGGGACTTCAGAACACCGGGGAGCTGTTTTTT. Its protein product is CASSLLGLQNTGELFF.